What follows is one T cell receptor beta chain and its context. The data were taken from a study of OX40 agonist ivuxolimab in advanced cancers. TCRdb's copy holds only in-frame clones and misses some; the assay was immunoSEQ multiplex PCR. The sample gives 65,000 to 90,000 clones, approximately 91% of which show up once; about 0.8% is in the top ten. This specimen was CD4+ or CD8+ T cells sorted from blood, taken in a trial of the OX40 agonist ivuxolimab. This TCR derives from an adult with an advanced solid tumor such as melanoma, head and neck, liver or kidney cancer.

The CDR3 here is CASSLGFETQYF. The CDR3 bases are TGTGCCAGCAGCTTGGGGTTCGAGACCCAGTACTTC. The J gene is TRBJ2-5, the V gene TRBV5-5, with D unclear. The CDR3 length is 12 residues. Germline values: CDR1 SGHKS, CDR2 YYEKEE (reference sequence). V was pared by 0 bases and J by 5 bases, with 5 bases between.